The present entry profiles one T cell receptor (beta chain) with its context. The antigen is undetermined. It may be a read error: a sequence one base away is much more abundant. The data stem from a study of neurological immune-mediated disorders. The cDNA was generated through 5'RACE incorporating 10-nucleotide random UMIs. Using its own MiXCR run on the 5' RACE reads, TCRdb lists one record per CDR3 protein. The sample lists 54,000 or so distinct CDR3 sequences, 3% to 4.5% seen once, with about 3.1% in the top ten. V lost 5 bases and J 11 bases, leaving 18 bases between the germline ends. This CDR3 is 13 amino acids long. CDR1 is SEHNR and CDR2 is FQNEAQ in the germline V gene (reference sequence). From 2 million PBMCs stored at -80 C, the unsorted libraries were generated. The study's findings and limits: Across subjects, expanded clones had no CDR3 amino acid sequences in common, pointing to private repertoires in all groups. One related-CDR3 cluster, identified by phylogenetic grouping, held the repertoires of 18 of 34 multiple sclerosis patients and was a possible signature.

The chain carries TRBV7-9 and TRBJ1-2; D is perhaps TRBD1 (6 bases). Sequenced: PBMCs. This sequence originates from a young woman with multiple sclerosis. This chain's CDR3 is CASSIEFTGRYTF. CDR3 DNA sequence: TGTGCCAGCAGCATCGAGTTCACAGGGAGATACACCTTC.